What follows are 32 T cell receptor beta chains derived from one specimen sequenced in a study of cytomegalovirus exposure and HLA in healthy donors. Both 60 Vbeta primers and 13 Jbeta primers went into the PCR. Libraries were prepared by immunoSEQ multiplex PCR; TCRdb keeps only in-frame clonotypes and omits some of them. The sample shows approximately 120,000 clones, around 67% of them seen only once. Specimen: PBMCs. These receptors were collected from a man aged 55 to 70 in good health and CMV-seropositive.

The chain couples TRBV4-2 to TRBJ2-5; the match to TRBD2 covers 10 bases. There are 18 residues in the CDR3. The ends lost 4 bases at V and 0 bases at J; junction bases unmatched: 11. Germline V gene sequence: CDR1 LGHNA, CDR2 YNFKEQ. CDR3 coding DNA: TGTGCCAGCAGCCCGCGACTAGCGGGTGCTTTGTACCAAGAGACCCAGTACTTC. Translated, it gives CASSPRLAGALYQETQYF.

The V gene is TRBV6-6, the J gene TRBJ2-7; D is perhaps TRBD1 (7 bases). Between the trimmed V and J ends, which lost 7 bases and 3 bases, there was a span of 16 bases. This CDR3 comprises 14 residues. Germline V gives CDR1 MNHNY, CDR2 SVGAGI (reference sequence). CDR3 protein: CASIQGGLIYEQYF. CDR3 bases: TGTGCCAGCATCCAGGGGGGCTTAATCTACGAGCAGTACTTC.

The chain has TRBV30 and TRBJ2-1; 10 nucleotides align to TRBD1. This CDR3 contains 17 residues. Germline V CDR1 and CDR2: GTSNPN, SVGIG (reference sequence). V was clipped by 0 bases and J by 8 bases; unmatched bases: 13. CDR3: CAWSVPTGGSLSYEQFF. The CDR3 DNA is TGTGCCTGGAGTGTTCCGACAGGGGGCTCTTTATCCTATGAGCAGTTCTTC.

The rearrangement links TRBV28 to TRBJ1-2; D is perhaps TRBD1 (5 bases). The CDR3 contains 14 residues. Trimming left V 8 bases short and J 4 bases short, with 17 bases between. Germline V lookup: CDR1 MDHEN, CDR2 SYDVKM. In DNA, the CDR3 is TGTGCCAGCCTCTCCGTGGGGGAGGGCTATGGCTACACCTTC. Its protein is CASLSVGEGYGYTF.

This clone was detected only once. CDR3 sequence: CAWRPGQTPGGQYF. The DNA of the CDR3 is TGTGCCTGGCGACCGGGACAGACCCCAGGAGGGCAGTACTTC. The chain carries TRBV30 and TRBJ2-7, with TRBD1 identical over 7 bases. From germline, CDR1 is GTSNPN and CDR2 SVGIG (reference sequence). The CDR3 spans 14 residues. The ends lost 5 bases at V and 9 bases at J; junction bases unmatched: 16.

V usage is TRBV29-1 and J usage is TRBJ2-1, with TRBD1 matching 10 bases. This CDR3 comprises 14 residues. V lost 6 bases to trimming and J lost 1 base; unmatched junction nucleotides: 3. Per the germline V gene, CDR1 is SQVTM and CDR2 is ANQGSEA. The CDR3 reads CSVRTGGSYNEQFF. Here the CDR3 DNA reads TGCAGCGTGAGGACAGGGGGGTCCTACAATGAGCAGTTCTTC.

Regarding this clone: Relative to the germline gene, one junction end is altered; a read error may explain this. The chain carries TRBV7-9 and TRBJ2-3; D ambiguous. This CDR3 has 12 residues. The V gene's germline CDR1 is SEHNR and CDR2 FQNEAQ (reference sequence). This CDR3 reads CSSSLVANTQYF. CDR3 bases: TGTTCCAGCAGCTTAGTGGCAAATACGCAGTATTTT.

The V call is TRBV2, the J call TRBJ2-3, with TRBD2 matching over 10 bases. The junction had 8 bases not matched to a gene; V was cut back by 5 bases and J by 6 bases. CDR1 is SNHLY and CDR2 is FYNNEI in the germline V gene. The CDR3 consists of 15 residues. The CDR3 sequence: CASSFQRGGLDTQYF. CDR3 DNA: TGTGCCAGCAGTTTCCAGCGGGGGGGCCTGGATACGCAGTATTTT.

This clone was detected only a few times. V and J are TRBV14 and TRBJ2-2, with 9 bases matching TRBD2. The V gene end was trimmed by 5 bases and the J gene end by 3 bases; junction bases not matched to a gene: 10. The CDR3 consists of 17 residues. CDR1 is SGHDN and CDR2 is FVKESK in the germline V gene. This chain's CDR3 is CASSLGYLAGHTGELFF. The CDR3, as DNA: TGTGCCAGCAGCTTGGGGTATCTAGCGGGACACACCGGGGAGCTGTTTTTT.

The V and J genes are TRBV6-1 and TRBJ2-1, with 7 bases that match TRBD2. Trimming cost V 10 bases and J 12 bases; bases outside gene matches: 6. Germline CDR1 and CDR2: MNHNS and SASEGT. This CDR3 region has 10 residues. The CDR3 loop reads CATAGVVQFF. CDR3 coding DNA: TGTGCCACCGCGGGGGTCGTGCAGTTCTTC.

The chain combines TRBV28 with TRBJ2-7, with TRBD2 matching over 9 bases. The CDR3 is 14 residues long. From germline, CDR1 is MDHEN and CDR2 SYDVKM. V dropped 4 bases and J dropped 5; count of bases not matched to a gene: 6. The CDR3 nucleotides are TGTGCCAGCAGTTCCCCGGGGACTAGCAACGAGCAGTACTTC. It codes for CASSSPGTSNEQYF.

In the case of this clone: Mismatch with germline at one junction end may stem from a read error. The chain links TRBV4-1 to TRBJ1-4, with 11 positions matching TRBD1. CDR3 length: 18 residues. CDR1 is MGHRA, CDR2 YSYEKL, per germline. DNA for the CDR3: TGCGCCAGCAACCAAGAACCGGGACAGGGGGGGCTGGATGAAAAACTGTTTTTT. This codes for CASNQEPGQGGLDEKLFF.

V gene TRBV25-1 combines with J gene TRBJ2-1; D is possibly TRBD2 (6 bases). Germline V CDR1 and CDR2: MGHDK, SYGVNS. The CDR3 runs 14 residues. V gave up 6 bases and J gave up 8 bases, with 17 bases separating them. The DNA of the CDR3 is TGTGCCAGCAGGGCCCTAGGAGGGATTCATGAGCAGTTCTTC. It encodes CASRALGGIHEQFF.

V is TRBV2 and J is TRBJ1-1; D possibly corresponds to TRBD1 (6 bases). Between the trimmed V and J ends, which lost 6 bases and 2 bases, there was a span of 7 bases. Germline V CDR1 and CDR2: SNHLY, FYNNEI. The CDR3 sequence is 12 residues long. The CDR3 protein is CASRQGNTEAFF. CDR3 nucleotides: TGTGCCAGCAGACAGGGTAACACTGAAGCTTTCTTT.

This chain uses TRBV6-5 with TRBJ1-2; D is possibly TRBD1 (6 bases). The germline V gene has CDR1 MNHEY and CDR2 SVGAGI. Trimming took 6 bases from V and 7 from J, leaving 15 bases between them. CDR3 length: 13 amino acids. The CDR3 coding sequence is TGTGCCAGCAGACCTGACAGGAGAGGTGGCTACACCTTC. Residues: CASRPDRRGGYTF.

J is TRBJ1-2 and V is TRBV10-3; 7 bases are shared with TRBD1. The CDR3 consists of 13 residues. The ends lost 6 bases at V and 5 bases at J; junction bases unmatched: 6. Germline values: CDR1 ENHRY, CDR2 SYGVKD. The CDR3 spells CAISRQGRYGYTF. The CDR3 DNA follows: TGTGCCATCAGCCGACAGGGCCGGTATGGCTACACCTTC.

Only one count was recorded for this clone. V is TRBV29-1 and J is TRBJ2-3, with TRBD2 identical over 11 bases. CDR3 length equals 16 residues. CDR1 SQVTM and CDR2 ANQGSEA come from the germline V gene. V shed 7 bases, J shed 2 bases, and the junction held 11 bases outside the gene matches. CDR3 sequence: CSATGASGGNTDTQYF. The CDR3 DNA sequence: TGCAGCGCCACCGGTGCTAGCGGGGGGAACACAGATACGCAGTATTTT.

The chain recombines TRBV5-1 with TRBJ1-2, with 8 bases matching TRBD1. Germline V gene sequence: CDR1 SGHRS, CDR2 YFSETQ. J lost 3 bases, V lost 4 bases, and 2 bases had no gene match. This CDR3 region has 13 residues. As DNA, the CDR3 is TGCGCCAGCAGCATGGACAGGGACTATGGCTACACCTTC. It encodes CASSMDRDYGYTF.

This rearrangement joins TRBV6-6 to TRBJ2-7; possibly TRBD1 for D (6 bases). V gave up 6 bases and J gave up 0 bases, with 18 bases separating them. The germline CDR1 and CDR2 sequences are MNHNY and SVGAGI (reference sequence). The CDR3 is 16 amino acids. The CDR3 DNA reads TGTGCCAGCAGACACATCGCCGGGACATCCTCCTACGAGCAGTACTTC. This translates into CASRHIAGTSSYEQYF.

This clone was counted once. V and J are TRBV28 and TRBJ1-2; no definite D call. The germline V gene has CDR1 MDHEN and CDR2 SYDVKM. V was cut by 2 bases and J by 3 bases, with 7 bases left in between. The CDR3 runs 13 residues. CDR3 sequence (DNA): TGTGCCAGCAGTTTAAGCAGGTACTATGGCTACACCTTC. This encodes CASSLSRYYGYTF.

CDR3 in DNA: TGTGCCAGCAGTCAGCGGAACACACAGGACAGAGCCTACGAGCAGTACTTC. Its protein is CASSQRNTQDRAYEQYF. The rearrangement uses TRBV27 and TRBJ2-7; D may be TRBD1 (6 bases). The CDR3 has 17 residues. Trimming removed 5 bases from V and 2 bases from J, with 22 bases in between. The V gene's germline CDR1 is MNHEY and CDR2 SMNVEV (reference sequence).

The genes are TRBV5-6 and TRBJ2-3; 8 bases map to TRBD2. The trim removed 1 base at V and 5 bases at J, leaving 12 bases unmatched. This CDR3 has 17 amino acids. Per germline, CDR1 SGHDT and CDR2 YYEEEE. Here the CDR3 reads CASSLKQPGGARDTQYF. CDR3 nucleotide sequence: TGTGCCAGCAGCTTGAAACAGCCCGGGGGGGCGAGAGATACGCAGTATTTT. The full variable domain, completed using reference TRBV5-6 and TRBJ2-3, is DAGVTQSPTHLIKTRGQQVTLRCSPKSGHDTVSWYQQALGQGPQFIFQYYEEEERQRGNFPDRFSGHQFPNYSSELNVNALLLGDSALYLCASSLKQPGGARDTQYFGPGTRLTVL.

This clone was detected only once. V is TRBV28 and J is TRBJ1-2; weak D call: TRBD1 (6 bases). This CDR3 region has 12 residues. The V and J ends lost 5 bases and 7 bases respectively, with 11 bases between them. Germline CDR1 reads MDHEN; CDR2 reads SYDVKM. The CDR3 DNA reads as TGTGCCAGCAGTGCACAGGGTATTGGCTACACCTTC. It translates to CASSAQGIGYTF.

Only a few counts were recorded for this clone. This sequence joins TRBV6-1 and TRBJ2-2; D remains unclear. CDR3 length: 16 amino acids. CDR1 is MNHNS, CDR2 SASEGT, per germline. V lost 3 bases and J lost 4, with 15 bases in between. Here the CDR3 reads CASSDYLMRGTGELFF. The CDR3 nucleotides are TGTGCCAGCAGTGATTATCTGATGCGTGGCACCGGGGAGCTGTTTTTT.

The table lists this clone with a count of one. The chain carries TRBV6-5 and TRBJ1-2, with TRBD1 matching 7 bases. The CDR3 is 15 amino acids. Germline CDR1 reads MNHEY; CDR2 reads SVGAGI. Trimming took 5 bases from V and 7 from J; bases not matched to a gene: 13. CDR3 sequence: CASSRQTGAPGGYTF. The CDR3 nucleotides read TGTGCCAGCAGTCGTCAAACAGGGGCACCCGGTGGCTACACCTTC.

This clone showed up just a few times. The J gene is TRBJ2-2, the V gene TRBV6-5, with 9 bases that match TRBD2. The V gene's germline CDR1 is MNHEY and CDR2 SVGAGI. The V segment lost 6 bases and the J segment 4 bases; nucleotides outside the gene matches: 6. This CDR3 comprises 15 residues. CDR3 bases: TGTGCCAGCAGCTTTAGCGGGGGAGCCACCGGGGAGCTGTTTTTT. Residues: CASSFSGGATGELFF.

This sequence joins TRBV12-1 and TRBJ2-1; TRBD2 is taken as the D call from the table, unchecked against the DNA. TRBV12-1 is classified as a pseudogene. The CDR3 sequence is 16 residues long. The DNA of the CDR3 is TGTGCCAGCAGCCCCCCGGGGGACTTACGAGTATACGAGCAGTTCTTC. It specifies CASSPPGDLRVYEQFF.

The genes are TRBV18 and TRBJ1-6; D unresolved. The CDR3 is made up of 18 amino acids. V lost 1 base to trimming and J lost 5 bases, with 18 bases between them. CDR1 is KGHSH, CDR2 LQKENI, per germline. In DNA, the CDR3 is TGTGCCAGCTCACCACAAATACAGATGGTGTCGGATAATTCACCCCTCCACTTT. Translating gives CASSPQIQMVSDNSPLHF.

This clone was picked up one time. The gene calls are TRBV11-2 and TRBJ1-6, with TRBD1 as a possible D gene (5 bases). The V gene's germline CDR1 is SGHAT and CDR2 FQNNGV. Trimming left V 5 bases short and J 10 bases short, with 21 bases between. The CDR3 totals 16 residues. The CDR3: CASSPDGRGGVSPLHF. In DNA form, the CDR3 reads TGTGCCAGCAGCCCCGATGGGAGGGGTGGAGTCTCACCCCTCCACTTT.

This clone was counted only a few times. V usage is TRBV7-2 and J usage is TRBJ2-3, with 9 bases aligning to TRBD2. With 8 bases clipped from V and 2 bases from J, the junction kept 8 bases outside the gene matches. The length of the CDR3 is 15 residues. From germline, CDR1 is SGHTA and CDR2 FQGNSA. The CDR3 nucleotides are TGTGCCAGCCAAGCGGGGGGTATGAACACAGATACGCAGTATTTT. Its protein is CASQAGGMNTDTQYF.

The gene calls are TRBV18 and TRBJ1-6; tentative D call: TRBD1 (5 bases). Germline V lookup: CDR1 KGHSH, CDR2 LQKENI. The CDR3 length is 14 residues. V lost 6 bases, J lost 8 bases, and 14 bases lay in between. CDR3 sequence: CASSGGGRDSPLHF. The CDR3 region has the DNA TGTGCCAGCTCCGGGGGAGGGAGGGATTCACCCCTCCACTTT. Drawing the rest from reference TRBV18 and TRBJ1-6, the complete variable domain is NAGVMQNPRHLVRRRGQEARLRCSPMKGHSHVYWYRQLPEEGLKFMVYLQKENIIDESGMPKERFSAEFPKEGPSILRIQQVVRGDSAAYFCASSGGGRDSPLHFGNGTRLTVT.

This clone was observed a single time. This chain links TRBV7-9 with TRBJ1-2; D is possibly TRBD1 (5 bases). The CDR3 extends over 14 amino acids. V lost 3 bases, J lost 3 bases, and 11 bases lay in between. Per germline, CDR1 SEHNR and CDR2 FQNEAQ (reference sequence). CDR3 DNA: TGTGCCAGCAGCTTCGTATTCAGGGACTATGGCTACACCTTC. This codes for CASSFVFRDYGYTF.